What follows is one T cell receptor beta chain and its context. It has no known antigen specificity. No base quality values were provided; no much bigger clone lies one nucleotide off. This record comes from a study of CD8 T cell repertoires and HIV-1 epitope variants (dated by TCRdb to the early 2020s). In terms of the full investigation: In separate culture wells, T cells were stimulated with each of twenty-five peptides that represented autologous and known Gag and Nef epitope variants. The epitopes tested covered three Gag epitope families plus Nef HW9 and YT9. Among the control conditions were a peptide pool of CMV, EBV and flu, the Ebola AY9 epitope serving as a negative control, and a well with no peptide. T cells were enriched using the EasySep Human T Cell Enrichment Kit and then co-cultured with an equal number of autologous T cell-negative cells acting as antigen-presenting cells. A total of 75 to 100 T cell cultures were run, with each culture condition done in triplicate except for one peptide, which was done in duplicate. For 9 to 11 days the cultures were kept in IMDM with gentamicin, and on days 3 and 7 half of the media was changed with IL-2, IL-7 and IL-15 added. An aliquot of 1M T cells was saved as an uncultured baseline condition, separate from the approximately 80 T cell cultures. Study-level results and caveats: The assay identified only TCR beta chains and indicated proliferation in response to antigen, without indicating T cell function or cytokine profile. Nine antigen-specific TCR beta clonotypes were identified, of which about six appeared to be cross-reactive for autologous or known escape epitope variants. The Nef KF9 family was recognized by five clonotypes and the HW9 family by one, and no responses to the TAALDMSHF plasma variant were observed.

The EasySep Human CD8+ T Cell Enrichment Kit was used on day 10 to isolate CD8+ T cells from every culture. TCR beta CDR3 regions were sequenced at survey depth on the immunoSEQ platform. The QIAamp DNA micro kit was used to extract genomic DNA from every cultured and uncultured CD8+ T cell population. The original methods were these. Samples with fewer than 5,000 productive reads were excluded, which removed about 6.5% of the roughly 75 HIV peptide-stimulated cultures. A MANAFEST web app trimmed sequences to CDR3 and removed nonproductive sequences, CDR3s under 5 amino acids, and those not starting C or ending F/W. Clonotypes were classified as antigen-specific only if expansion was observed in at least 2 of 3 replicates versus the no-peptide control at FDR 0.01, only within one epitope family. A specific clonotype also had to show a frequency at least fivefold higher than in wells stimulated with peptides from other epitope families. The immuneACCESS repertoire file appears here via TCRdb, limited to in-frame rearrangements. These files lack a portion of the clones; in checked studies, under half of the deficit traces to unresolved V genes, and the cause of the others is not known. V and J calls and clone size are as listed in that table; D and trimming were resolved from the DNA. This sample comprises 5,000 to 5,500 clones, under 80% of them detected only once. The ten largest clonotypes hold less than 60% of the sample.

The sample was cultured CD8+ T cells derived from PBMCs. The source is a male donor with HIV.

CDR3 region: CASSIGQGGYEQYF. The sequence in DNA is TGTGCCAGTAGTATTGGACAGGGTGGTTACGAGCAGTACTTC. The chain couples TRBV19 to TRBJ2-7, and TRBD1 matches 8 of the central bases. Ends trimmed: V by 3 bases, J by 4 bases; bases unmatched to a gene: 5. The CDR3 spans 14 residues, from the cysteine through the phenylalanine. This entry keeps only the CDR3 DNA: 42 bases, framed from base 1. Sequences LNHDA (CDR1) and SQIVND (CDR2) are obtained from the germline V gene (reference sequence).